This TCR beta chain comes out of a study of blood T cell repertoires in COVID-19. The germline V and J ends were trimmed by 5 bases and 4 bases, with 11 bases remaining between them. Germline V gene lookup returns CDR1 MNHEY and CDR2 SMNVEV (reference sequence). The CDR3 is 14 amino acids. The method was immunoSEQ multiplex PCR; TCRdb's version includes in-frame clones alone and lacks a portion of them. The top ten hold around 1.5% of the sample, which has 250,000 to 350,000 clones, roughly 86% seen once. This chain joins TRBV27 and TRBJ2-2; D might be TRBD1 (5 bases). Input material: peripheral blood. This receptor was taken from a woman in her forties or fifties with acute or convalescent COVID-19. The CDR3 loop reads CASSDLTATGELFF. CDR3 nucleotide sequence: TGTGCCAGCAGTGATCTGACAGCCACCGGGGAGCTGTTTTTT.